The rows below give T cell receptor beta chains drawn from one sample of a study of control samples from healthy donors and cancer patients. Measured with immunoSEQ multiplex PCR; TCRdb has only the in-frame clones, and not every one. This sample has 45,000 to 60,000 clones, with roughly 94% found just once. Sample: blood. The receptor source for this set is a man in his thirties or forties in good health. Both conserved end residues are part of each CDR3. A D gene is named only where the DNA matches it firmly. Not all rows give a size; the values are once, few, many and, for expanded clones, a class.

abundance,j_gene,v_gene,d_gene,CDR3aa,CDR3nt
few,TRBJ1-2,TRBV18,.,CASSSWTDYGYTF,TGTGCCAGCTCATCTTGGACAGACTATGGCTACACCTTC
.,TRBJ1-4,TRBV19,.,CASSIDPQGYLLSGDEKLFF,TGTGCCAGTAGTATAGATCCGCAGGGATATCTGCTCTCAGGGGATGAAAAACTGTTTTTT
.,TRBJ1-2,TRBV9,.,CASSGYGPAYGYTF,TGTGCCAGCAGCGGATACGGGCCTGCCTATGGCTACACCTTC
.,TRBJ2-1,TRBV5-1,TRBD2,CASSLMSRGGGYNEQFF,TGCGCCAGCAGCTTGATGTCTCGGGGGGGTGGTTACAATGAGCAGTTCTTC
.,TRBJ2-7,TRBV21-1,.,CASSKVAGEQYF,TGTGCCAGCAGCAAAGTCGCAGGTGAGCAGTACTTC
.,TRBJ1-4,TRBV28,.,CASSSLPVRVDLFF,TGTGCCAGCAGTTCCCTCCCCGTCAGGGTGGATCTGTTTTTT
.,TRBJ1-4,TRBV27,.,CASSFSGSFTNEKLFF,TGTGCCAGCAGTTTTAGTGGGAGCTTCACTAATGAAAAACTGTTTTTT
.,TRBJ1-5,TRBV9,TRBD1,CASSVGQNQPQHF,TGTGCCAGCAGCGTGGGACAGAATCAGCCCCAGCATTTT
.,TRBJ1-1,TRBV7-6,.,CASSLGGGTVMNTEAFF,TGTGCCAGCAGCTTAGGCGGAGGGACGGTGATGAACACTGAAGCTTTCTTT
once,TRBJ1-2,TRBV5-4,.,CASSRGIGGGLNYGYTF,TGTGCCAGCAGCCGGGGAATAGGGGGGGGCCTTAACTATGGCTACACCTTC
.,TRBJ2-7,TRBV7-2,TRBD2,CASSRRWAGGSGAEQYF,TGTGCCAGCAGCCGCAGATGGGCGGGGGGGTCCGGAGCCGAGCAGTACTTC
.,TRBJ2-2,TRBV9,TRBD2,CASSGSLAGDSRNTGELFF,TGTGCCAGCAGCGGATCCTTGGCGGGGGACTCTCGGAACACCGGGGAGCTGTTTTTT
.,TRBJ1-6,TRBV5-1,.,CASSLVVRNSPLHF,TGCGCCAGCAGCTTGGTGGTCCGGAATTCACCCCTCCACTTT
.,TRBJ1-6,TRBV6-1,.,CASSEALNLYNSPLHF,TGTGCCAGCAGTGAAGCTTTGAACCTTTATAATTCACCCCTCCACTTT
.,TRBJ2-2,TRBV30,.,CAWGGRKIANTGELFF,TGTGCCTGGGGTGGACGTAAAATCGCGAACACCGGGGAGCTGTTTTTT
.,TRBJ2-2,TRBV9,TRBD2,CASSVTSGGTGELFF,TGTGCCAGCAGCGTGACTAGCGGGGGCACCGGGGAGCTGTTTTTT
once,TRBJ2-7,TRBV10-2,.,CASSADWTSSEQYF,TGCGCCAGCAGTGCGGACTGGACCTCTTCCGAGCAGTACTTC
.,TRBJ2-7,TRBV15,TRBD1,CATSREDRGHDEQYF,TGTGCCACCAGCAGAGAGGACAGGGGACATGACGAGCAGTACTTC
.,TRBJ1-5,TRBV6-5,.,CASTGNQRQPQHF,TGTGCCAGCACCGGAAACCAAAGGCAGCCCCAGCATTTT
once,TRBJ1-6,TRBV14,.,CASSQDMTLDSPLHF,TGTGCCAGCAGCCAAGATATGACTCTGGATTCACCCCTCCACTTT
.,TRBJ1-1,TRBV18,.,CASSPYNTEAFF,TGTGCCAGCTCACCCTACAACACTGAAGCTTTCTTT
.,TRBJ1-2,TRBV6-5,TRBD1,CASSYRPGQRDYGYTF,TGTGCCAGCAGTTATCGTCCGGGACAGAGAGACTATGGCTACACCTTC
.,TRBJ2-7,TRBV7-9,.,CASSPTSTATYEQYF,TGTGCCAGCAGCCCTACTTCGACGGCTACCTACGAGCAGTACTTC
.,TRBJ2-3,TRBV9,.,CASSVAHRESTDTQYF,TGTGCCAGCAGCGTAGCTCACCGGGAGAGCACAGATACGCAGTATTTT
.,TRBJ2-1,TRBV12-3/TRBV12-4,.,CASRDTSYNEQFF,TGTGCCAGCCGGGACACTTCCTACAATGAGCAGTTCTTC
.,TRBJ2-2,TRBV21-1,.,CASSAGQGSTGELFF,TGTGCCAGCAGCGCGGGACAGGGGTCCACCGGGGAGCTGTTTTTT
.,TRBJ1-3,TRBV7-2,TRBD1,CASSLSGGGSGNTIYF,TGTGCCAGCAGCTTATCAGGGGGGGGCTCTGGAAACACCATATATTTT
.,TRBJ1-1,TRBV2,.,CASLEGAMNTEAFF,TGTGCCAGCCTGGAGGGCGCGATGAACACTGAAGCTTTCTTT
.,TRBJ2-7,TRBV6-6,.,CASSPGLRYEQYF,TGTGCCAGCAGTCCGGGACTCAGATACGAGCAGTACTTC
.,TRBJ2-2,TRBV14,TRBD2,CASTPGGGENTGELFF,TGTGCCAGCACCCCGGGAGGGGGAGAGAACACCGGGGAGCTGTTTTTT
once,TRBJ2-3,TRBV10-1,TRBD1,CASKVPGQGDYRRDWRESVDTQYF,TGCGCCAGCAAAGTCCCGGGACAGGGGGATTACCGGCGGGACTGGCGGGAAAGCGTGGATACGCAGTATTTT
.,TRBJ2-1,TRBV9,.,CASNPSGGRSEQFF,TGTGCCAGCAACCCCTCGGGGGGCAGGAGTGAGCAGTTCTTC
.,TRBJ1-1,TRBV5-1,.,CASSERDLSNTEAFF,TGCGCCAGCAGCGAGCGGGATCTATCGAACACTGAAGCTTTCTTT
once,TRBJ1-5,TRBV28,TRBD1,CASNQYRAGGTNQPQHF,TGTGCCAGCAATCAATATCGGGCAGGGGGTACGAATCAGCCCCAGCATTTT
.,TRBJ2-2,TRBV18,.,CASSPPTANTGELFF,TGTGCCAGCTCACCACCGACAGCGAACACCGGGGAGCTGTTTTTT
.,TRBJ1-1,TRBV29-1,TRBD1,CSGNRGRTEAFF,TGCAGCGGCAACAGGGGTCGCACTGAAGCTTTCTTT
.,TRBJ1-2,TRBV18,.,CASSPLTALTRSNYGYTF,TGTGCCAGCTCACCACTAACCGCCCTGACCCGATCTAACTATGGCTACACCTTC
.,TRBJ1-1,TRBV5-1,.,CASSLGRGNTEAFF,TGCGCCAGCAGCTTAGGCAGGGGAAACACTGAAGCTTTCTTT
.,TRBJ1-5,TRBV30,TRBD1,CAWSSWGQGHQPQHF,TGTGCCTGGAGTAGCTGGGGACAGGGCCATCAGCCCCAGCATTTT
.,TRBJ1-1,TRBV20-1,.,CSAREINGAFF,TGCAGTGCTAGAGAGATAAATGGTGCTTTCTTT
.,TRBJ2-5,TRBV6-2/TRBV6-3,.,CASSLASFGVRETQYF,TGTGCCAGCAGTCTCGCTTCATTCGGGGTACGAGAGACCCAGTACTTC
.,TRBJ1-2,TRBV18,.,CASSPGGVGLYTF,TGTGCCAGCTCACCGGGCGGGGTCGGCCTCTACACCTTC
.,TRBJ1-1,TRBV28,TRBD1,CASRPQGANTEAFF,TGTGCCAGCAGACCCCAGGGGGCGAACACTGAAGCTTTCTTT
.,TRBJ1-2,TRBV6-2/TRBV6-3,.,CASSYYSAPTTNYGYTF,TGTGCCAGCAGTTACTATTCGGCACCGACAACTAACTATGGCTACACCTTC
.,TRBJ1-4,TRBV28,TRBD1,CASRGQGTLDEKLFF,TGTGCCAGCAGGGGACAGGGCACACTCGACGAAAAACTGTTTTTT
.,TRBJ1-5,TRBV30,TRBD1,CAWSAQGVYQPQHF,TGTGCCTGGAGTGCCCAGGGGGTATATCAGCCCCAGCATTTT
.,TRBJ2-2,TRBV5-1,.,CASSYTWTGELFF,TGCGCCAGCAGCTATACGTGGACCGGGGAGCTGTTTTTT
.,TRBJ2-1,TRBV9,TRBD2,CASSGSGSEQFF,TGTGCCAGCAGCGGTAGCGGGAGTGAGCAGTTCTTC
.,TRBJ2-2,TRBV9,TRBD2,CASSVGGTSGGSGELFF,TGTGCCAGCAGCGTAGGTGGAACTAGCGGGGGGTCCGGGGAGCTGTTTTTT
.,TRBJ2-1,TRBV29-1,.,CSVAWGFDNEQFF,TGCAGCGTTGCGTGGGGGTTCGACAATGAGCAGTTCTTC
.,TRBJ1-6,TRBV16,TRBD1,CASSQGKTGAESYNSPLHF,TGTGCCAGCAGCCAAGGAAAGACAGGGGCGGAATCCTATAATTCACCCCTCCACTTT
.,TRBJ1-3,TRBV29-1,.,CSAEAGNTIYF,TGCAGCGCCGAAGCTGGAAACACCATATATTTT
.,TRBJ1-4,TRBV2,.,CASLGGPDNEKLFF,TGTGCCAGCCTAGGGGGGCCAGATAATGAAAAACTGTTTTTT
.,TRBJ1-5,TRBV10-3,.,CAGGPGWNQPQHF,TGTGCTGGGGGACCGGGGTGGAATCAGCCCCAGCATTTT
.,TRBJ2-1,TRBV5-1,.,CASSGEGGEQFF,TGCGCCAGCAGCGGGGAAGGGGGGGAGCAGTTCTTC
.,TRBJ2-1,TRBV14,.,CASSQISGYNEQFF,TGTGCCAGCAGCCAAATTAGCGGCTACAATGAGCAGTTCTTC
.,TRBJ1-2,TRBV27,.,CASSLFQYPNYGYTF,TGTGCCAGCAGTTTATTCCAATACCCTAACTATGGCTACACCTTC
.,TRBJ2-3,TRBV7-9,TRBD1,CASSSRTGGSPDTQYF,TGTGCCAGCAGCAGCCGGACAGGGGGTTCGCCGGATACGCAGTATTTT
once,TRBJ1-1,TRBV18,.,CASSPEGGGRTEAFF,TGTGCCAGCTCACCTGAGGGGGGGGGCCGGACTGAAGCTTTCTTT